The 14 T cell receptor beta chains given below trace back to one sample, sequenced in a study of cytomegalovirus exposure and HLA in healthy donors. Both 60 Vbeta primers and 13 Jbeta primers went into the PCR. Libraries were prepared by immunoSEQ multiplex PCR; TCRdb keeps only in-frame clonotypes and omits some of them. The table has 62,000 or so clones, around 87% seen once. Material: PBMCs. These TCRs come from a man aged 18-30 years in good health and CMV-seronegative.

The chain carries TRBV6-4 and TRBJ1-1; 9 bases line up with TRBD1. The germline gives CDR1 MRHNA, CDR2 SNTAGT. V gave up 5 bases and J gave up 4 bases; unmatched junction bases: 5. This CDR3 has 14 amino acids. This CDR3 reads CASSRGTGSTEAFF. The DNA of the CDR3 is TGTGCCAGCAGTAGAGGGACAGGGAGCACTGAAGCTTTCTTT.

This clone was detected a few times. The rearrangement links TRBV11-3 to TRBJ2-3, with D possibly TRBD1 on 6 matching bases. The CDR3 contains 14 residues. Trimming stripped 3 bases from V and 3 bases from J, with 10 bases between. In germline, CDR1 is SGHNT, CDR2 YENEEA. The CDR3 DNA sequence: TGTGCCAGCAGCTTGGCAGGGGAGACAGATACGCAGTATTTT. Translated: CASSLAGETDTQYF.

The rearrangement links TRBV6-1 to TRBJ2-5; D is possibly TRBD1 (6 bases). The germline CDR1 and CDR2 sequences are MNHNS and SASEGT. Trimming shortened V by 5 bases and J by 4 bases, and 17 bases separated the two germline ends. This CDR3 is 15 amino acids long. The CDR3: CASSLGTFRGETQYF. DNA for the CDR3: TGTGCCAGCAGTCTAGGGACATTCAGGGGAGAGACCCAGTACTTC.

This rearrangement joins TRBV19 to TRBJ2-7, with 7 bases identical to TRBD1. Germline-derived CDR1 and CDR2 are LNHDA and SQIVND (reference sequence). V was pared by 7 bases and J by 6 bases, with 12 bases of the junction left unmatched. CDR3 length: 14 amino acids. The CDR3 loop reads CASKGQGDFSEQYF. CDR3 in DNA: TGTGCCAGTAAGGGCCAGGGGGATTTTTCCGAGCAGTACTTC.

The chain recombines TRBV7-9 with TRBJ2-5, with 7 bases fitting TRBD2. Losses at the gene ends were 1 base for V and 2 bases for J; bases not matched to a gene: 4. The CDR3 loop spans 15 amino acids. Germline V lookup: CDR1 SEHNR, CDR2 FQNEAQ (reference sequence). The CDR3 protein is CASSLGVGRQETQYF. In nucleotides, the CDR3 is TGTGCCAGCAGCTTAGGAGTCGGGAGGCAAGAGACCCAGTACTTC.

The chain employs TRBV9 and TRBJ2-5; a weak D match, TRBD2 (5 bases). V shed 1 base and J shed 1 base, with 11 bases lying between them. There are 15 residues in the CDR3. The germline gives CDR1 SGDLS, CDR2 YYNGEE. The CDR3 DNA reads TGTGCCAGCAGCGTAAACCCGGACTCCCAAGAGACCCAGTACTTC. Encoded protein: CASSVNPDSQETQYF. Drawing the rest from reference TRBV9 and TRBJ2-5, the complete variable domain is DSGVTQTPKHLITATGQRVTLRCSPRSGDLSVYWYQQSLDQGLQFLIQYYNGEERAKGNILERFSAQQFPDLHSELNLSSLELGDSALYFCASSVNPDSQETQYFGPGTRLLVL.

CDR3 nucleotides: TGTGCCAGCAGTGGACAGGGGTCCTCCTACGAGCAGTACTTC. Its translation is CASSGQGSSYEQYF. This chain uses TRBV25-1 with TRBJ2-7; TRBD1 matches at 8 bases. V trimming: 4 bases; J trimming: 0 bases; junction bases outside the gene matches: 2. This CDR3 is built from 14 residues. CDR1 and CDR2 (germline): MGHDK, SYGVNS.

The chain combines TRBV7-9 with TRBJ2-5, with TRBD2 matching 10 bases. In germline, CDR1 is SEHNR, CDR2 FQNEAQ (reference sequence). Unmatched junction bases numbered 3, after V lost 2 bases and J lost 3 bases. The CDR3 covers 15 residues. CDR3 nucleotides: TGTGCCAGCAGCTTACGACTAGCGGGTAAAGAGACCCAGTACTTC. This sequence encodes CASSLRLAGKETQYF.

The rearrangement joins TRBV7-9 to TRBJ1-1; D is perhaps TRBD1 (6 bases). Germline loops: CDR1 SEHNR, CDR2 FQNEAQ (reference sequence). The CDR3 length is 14 residues. V was trimmed by 5 bases and J by 2 bases, leaving 12 bases between them. The CDR3 nucleotides read TGTGCCAGCAGCCGTGGACAGTCAAACACTGAAGCTTTCTTT. It specifies CASSRGQSNTEAFF.

The chain recombines TRBV19 with TRBJ1-2; weak D call: TRBD1 (6 bases). The germline V and J ends were trimmed by 4 bases and 2 bases, with 8 bases remaining between them. Germline V gene lookup returns CDR1 LNHDA and CDR2 SQIVND (reference sequence). CDR3 length equals 13 residues. In DNA, the CDR3 is TGTGCCAGTAGTAGTGACAGGAACTATGGCTACACCTTC. Its translation is CASSSDRNYGYTF.

The chain links TRBV2 to TRBJ1-1; D gene ambiguous. This CDR3 region has 13 residues. The V end was cut by 7 bases, the J end by 4 bases, with 13 bases between. Germline CDR1 and CDR2: SNHLY and FYNNEI. CDR3 coding DNA: TGTGCCAGCACCGAGGTAGTGTTCACTGAAGCTTTCTTT. This translates into CASTEVVFTEAFF.

The table lists this clone with a count of one. The J gene is TRBJ1-1, the V gene TRBV6-5; 8 bases fit TRBD1. The V gene's germline CDR1 is MNHEY and CDR2 SVGAGI. The CDR3 totals 14 residues. J was trimmed by 5 bases and V by 2 bases; bases with no gene match: 4. In nucleotides, the CDR3 is TGTGCCAGCAGTTACACGGACAGGGTAACTGAAGCTTTCTTT. Encoded protein: CASSYTDRVTEAFF.

V and J are TRBV2 and TRBJ1-5; no clear D. Germline V gene sequence: CDR1 SNHLY, CDR2 FYNNEI. The germline V and J ends were trimmed by 5 bases and 0 bases, with 14 bases remaining between them. This CDR3 is 16 amino acids long. In nucleotides, the CDR3 is TGTGCCAGCAGTCGGGAGGCCATGTATAGCAATCAGCCCCAGCATTTT. Amino acids: CASSREAMYSNQPQHF.

The genes are TRBV7-8 and TRBJ2-3; TRBD2 agrees at 14 bases. The germline CDR1 and CDR2 sequences are SGHVS and FQNEAQ. Trimming at V came to 1 base and at J to 11 bases, leaving 8 bases not matched to a gene. CDR3 size: 16 residues. The CDR3 nucleotides are TGTGCCAGCAGCTTAGGGTCGGGACTAGCGGGGGAGAAGCAGTATTTT. Protein sequence: CASSLGSGLAGEKQYF.